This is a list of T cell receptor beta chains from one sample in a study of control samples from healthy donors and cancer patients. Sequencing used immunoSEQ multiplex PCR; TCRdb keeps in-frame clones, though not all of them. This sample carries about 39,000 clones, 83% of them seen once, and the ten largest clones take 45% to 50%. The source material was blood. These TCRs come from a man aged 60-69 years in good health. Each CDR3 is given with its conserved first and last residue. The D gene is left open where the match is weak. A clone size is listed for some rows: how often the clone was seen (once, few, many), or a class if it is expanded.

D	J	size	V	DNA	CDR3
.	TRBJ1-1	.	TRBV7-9	TGTGCCAGCAGCATCTCAGGCTCGCTGAACACTGAAGCTTTCTTT	CASSISGSLNTEAFF
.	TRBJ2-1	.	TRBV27	TGTGCCAGCAGTTTTTGGGAAGGCAATGAGCAGTTCTTC	CASSFWEGNEQFF
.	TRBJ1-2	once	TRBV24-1	TGTGCCACCAGTGAGGGGGGGCGGCACTATGGCTACACCTTC	CATSEGGRHYGYTF
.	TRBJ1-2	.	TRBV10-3	TGTGCCATCAGAACAGGACGGCAAAACTATGGCTACACCTTC	CAIRTGRQNYGYTF
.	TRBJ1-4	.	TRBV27	TGTGCCAGCAGCTCCCAGGGTACGGGGGCTGAAAAACTGTTTTTT	CASSSQGTGAEKLFF
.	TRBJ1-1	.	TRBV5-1	TGCGCCAGCAGCTTATGGGGGGACGAAGCTTTCTTT	CASSLWGDEAFF
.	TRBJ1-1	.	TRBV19	TGTGCCAGTACCATTAGGGGGGGAGGAACTGAAGCTTTCTTT	CASTIRGGGTEAFF
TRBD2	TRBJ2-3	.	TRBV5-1	TGCGCCAGCAGCTTAGGCGGGGGAGGCGATACGCAGTATTTT	CASSLGGGGDTQYF
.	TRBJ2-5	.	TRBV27	TGTGCCAGCAGTCCCTTTTCCTGGCTCGGGTCTACGGAGACCCAGTACTTC	CASSPFSWLGSTETQYF
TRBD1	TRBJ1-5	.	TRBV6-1	TGTGCCAGCAGTGTGACAGGGCTTTTGAACAATCAGCCCCAGCATTTT	CASSVTGLLNNQPQHF
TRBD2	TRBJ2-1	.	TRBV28	TGTGCCAGCAGTACCGATAGCGGGATCTCCTACAATGAGCAGTTCTTC	CASSTDSGISYNEQFF
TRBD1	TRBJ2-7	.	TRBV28	TGTGCCAGCATGGGGACAGGGTCAATGATCGAGCAGTACTTC	CASMGTGSMIEQYF
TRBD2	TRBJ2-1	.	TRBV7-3	TGTGCCAGCAGCTTAGCGGGAGGGGGGAATGAGCAGTTCTTC	CASSLAGGGNEQFF
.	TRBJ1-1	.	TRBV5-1	TGCGCCAGCAGCGACGGGGGTTTTATGAACACTGAAGCTTTCTTT	CASSDGGFMNTEAFF
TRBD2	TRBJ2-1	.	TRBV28	TGTGCCAGCAGTTTTCCTACGGGACTAACTAGCTACTCCTACAATGAGCAGTTCTTC	CASSFPTGLTSYSYNEQFF
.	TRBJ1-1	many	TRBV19	TGTGCCAGTAGTATAGGGGTCAAGAGTCAGTACACTGAAGCTTTCTTT	CASSIGVKSQYTEAFF
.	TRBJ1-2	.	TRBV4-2	TGTGCCAGCAGCCGGGAGGCCCCCTCCTTTAACTATGGCTACACCTTC	CASSREAPSFNYGYTF
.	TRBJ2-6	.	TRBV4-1	TGCGCCAGCAGCCAGGGCGCCAGTAGCTCTGGGGCCAACGTCCTGACTTTC	CASSQGASSSGANVLTF
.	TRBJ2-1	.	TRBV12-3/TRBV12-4	TGTGCCAGCGGGTTACAGCGAGCTGAGCAGTTCTTC	CASGLQRAEQFF
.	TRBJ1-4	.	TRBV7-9	TGTGCCAGCAGCCGCCTCCCAGGGAAGAATGAAAAACTGTTTTTT	CASSRLPGKNEKLFF
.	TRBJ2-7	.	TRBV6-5	TGTGCCTGCCGAGGGCTAGCCTACGAGCAGTACTTC	CACRGLAYEQYF
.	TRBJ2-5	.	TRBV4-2	TGTGCCAGCAGCCAAGGATGGCGGGAGACCCAGTACTTC	CASSQGWRETQYF
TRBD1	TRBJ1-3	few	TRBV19	TGTGCCAGTAGTACGCGACAGGGGGCGAGGGGAAACACCATATATTTT	CASSTRQGARGNTIYF
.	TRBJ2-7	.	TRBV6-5	TGTGCCAGTGGAGAGGGTTATGGCGAGCAGTACTTC	CASGEGYGEQYF
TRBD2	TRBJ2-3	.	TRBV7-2	TGTGCCAGCAGCTTATACACTAGCGGGGTCCGAGATACGCAGTATTTT	CASSLYTSGVRDTQYF
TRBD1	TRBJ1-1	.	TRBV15	TGTGCCACCAGCAGAGATTTCACAGGGGCCTCTGAAGCTTTCTTT	CATSRDFTGASEAFF
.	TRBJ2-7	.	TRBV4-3	TGCGCCAGCAGCCTCTCACCTTCGAGCTCCTACGAGCAGTACTTC	CASSLSPSSSYEQYF
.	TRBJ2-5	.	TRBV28	TGTGCCAGCAGTTTGCCCGCTACAGAGACCCAGTACTTC	CASSLPATETQYF
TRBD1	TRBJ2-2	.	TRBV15	TGTGCCACCAGCAGAGATCGGGACAGCACCGGGGAGCTGTTTTTT	CATSRDRDSTGELFF
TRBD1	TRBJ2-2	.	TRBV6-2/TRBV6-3	TGTGCCAGCAGTTACCGAACACAGGGGACCGGGGAGCTGTTTTTT	CASSYRTQGTGELFF
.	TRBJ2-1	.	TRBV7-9	TGTGCCAGCAGCCTTTGGAGAGGTGAGCAGTTCTTC	CASSLWRGEQFF
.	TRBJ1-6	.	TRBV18	TGTGCCAGCTCGCCAACCCAGGGGAGTAATTCACCCCTCCACTTT	CASSPTQGSNSPLHF
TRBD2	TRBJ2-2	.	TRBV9	TGTGCCAGCAGCGTAGCTAAGGGCGGGGGGGCCGCCGGGGAGCTGTTTTTT	CASSVAKGGGAAGELFF
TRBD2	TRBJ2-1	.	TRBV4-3	TGCGCCAGCAGCCAAGTCGGGAGGGAGCAGTTCTTC	CASSQVGREQFF
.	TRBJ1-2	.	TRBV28	TGTGCCAGCAGTTCCGGGGGCGGGATCTATGGCTACACCTTC	CASSSGGGIYGYTF
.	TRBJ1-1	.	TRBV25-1	TGTGCCAGCAGTGATACAAGGAGGAACACTGAAGCTTTCTTT	CASSDTRRNTEAFF
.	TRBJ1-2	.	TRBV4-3	TGCGCCAGCAGCCAAGGGGTTTTCGGAGGGGCCACTAACTATGGCTACACCTTC	CASSQGVFGGATNYGYTF
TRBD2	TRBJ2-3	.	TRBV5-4	TGTGCCAGCAGCCCTATGACTAGCGGGAGTCATACAGATACGCAGTATTTT	CASSPMTSGSHTDTQYF
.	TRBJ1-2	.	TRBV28	TGTGCCAGCAGTCCCCCTCCTGGGGGAGGGCAAAACTATGGCTACACCTTC	CASSPPPGGGQNYGYTF
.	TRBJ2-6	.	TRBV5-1	TGCGCCAGCAGATTGCTCCCGGACAGCCCTTTTTCTGGGGCCAACGTCCTGACTTTC	CASRLLPDSPFSGANVLTF
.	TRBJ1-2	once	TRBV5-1	TGCGCCAGCAGCCCCACCGAGCTACAGGGCTTATTACATGGCTACACCTTC	CASSPTELQGLLHGYTF
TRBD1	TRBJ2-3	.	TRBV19	TGTGCCAGTAGTGCCGGACAGGGGGCCTCAGATACGCAGTATTTT	CASSAGQGASDTQYF
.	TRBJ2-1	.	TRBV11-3	TGTGCCAGCAGCGAAAATAGTGCCAATGAGCAGTTCTTC	CASSENSANEQFF
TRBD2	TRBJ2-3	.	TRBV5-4	TGTGCCAGCAGCTTGGCTTTAGCGGGGAGATTAACAGATACGCAGTATTTT	CASSLALAGRLTDTQYF
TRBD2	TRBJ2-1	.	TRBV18	TGTGCCAGCTCACCAAGTAGCGGGGGTACCTACAATGAGCAGTTCTTC	CASSPSSGGTYNEQFF
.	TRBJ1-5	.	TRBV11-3	TGTGCCAGCAGCTTGCAGCCCCAGCATTTT	CASSLQPQHF
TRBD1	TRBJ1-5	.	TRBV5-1	TGCGCCAGCAGCTTAGGAGACAGGGAATCCGATAGCAATCAGCCCCAGCATTTT	CASSLGDRESDSNQPQHF
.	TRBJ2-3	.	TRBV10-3	TGTGCCATCAGTGAGTCTGAGGTTTGGGGGCTAACAGATACGCAGTATTTT	CAISESEVWGLTDTQYF
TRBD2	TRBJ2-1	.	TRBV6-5	TGTGCAGGAGGACTAGCGGGAGGGCTTCGGAATGAGCAGTTCTTC	CAGGLAGGLRNEQFF
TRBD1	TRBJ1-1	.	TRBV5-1	TGCGCCAGCAGCCCTCCGGCAACAGGGGCACGGAACACTGAAGCTTTCTTT	CASSPPATGARNTEAFF
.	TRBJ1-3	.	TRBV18	TGTGCCAGCTCAGAGGACAGACTTTCTGGAAACACCATATATTTT	CASSEDRLSGNTIYF
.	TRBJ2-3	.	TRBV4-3	TGCGCCAGCAGCCACGCCGGGACTGCCGATACGCAGTATTTT	CASSHAGTADTQYF
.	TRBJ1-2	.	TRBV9	TGTGCCAGCAGCGCTGGGGCGGGGGCGCGGTATGGCTACACCTTC	CASSAGAGARYGYTF
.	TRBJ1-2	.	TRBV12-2	TGTGCAAGTCGCCCCTCTTCCGGCTACACCTTC	CASRPSSGYTF